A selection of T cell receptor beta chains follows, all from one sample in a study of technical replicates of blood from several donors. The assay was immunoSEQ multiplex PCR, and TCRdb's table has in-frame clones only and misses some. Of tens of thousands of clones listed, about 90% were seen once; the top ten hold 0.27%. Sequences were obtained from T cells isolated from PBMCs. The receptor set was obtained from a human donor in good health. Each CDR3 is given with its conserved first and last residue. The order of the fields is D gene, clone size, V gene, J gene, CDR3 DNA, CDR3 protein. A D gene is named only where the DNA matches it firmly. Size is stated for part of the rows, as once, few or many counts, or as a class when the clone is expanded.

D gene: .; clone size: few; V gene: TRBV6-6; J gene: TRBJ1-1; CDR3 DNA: TGTGCCAGCAGTTACTCGGTAGCGGAAGCTTTCTTT; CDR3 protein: CASSYSVAEAFF
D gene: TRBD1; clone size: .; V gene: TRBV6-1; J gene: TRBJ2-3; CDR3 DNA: TGTGCCAGCAGTGATTATAGGGGACAGGGAACAGATACGCAGTATTTT; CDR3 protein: CASSDYRGQGTDTQYF
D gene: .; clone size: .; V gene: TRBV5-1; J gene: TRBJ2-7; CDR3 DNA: TGCGCCAGCAGCTTGGATCCAGCCGGTAGTGCGGGCGAGCAGTACTTC; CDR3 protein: CASSLDPAGSAGEQYF
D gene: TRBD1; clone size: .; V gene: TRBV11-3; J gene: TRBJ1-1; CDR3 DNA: TGTGCCAGCAGCCATAACAGGGGGCGGAACACTGAAGCTTTCTTT; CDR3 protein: CASSHNRGRNTEAFF
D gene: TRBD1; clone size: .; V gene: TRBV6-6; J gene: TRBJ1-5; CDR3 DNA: TGTGCCAGCAGTTACTCCGGACAGGGTTATCAGCCCCAGCATTTT; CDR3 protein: CASSYSGQGYQPQHF
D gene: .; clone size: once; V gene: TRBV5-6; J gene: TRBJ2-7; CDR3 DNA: TGTGCCAGCAGCTTGGAGCAGTGGGAGTCCCACGAGCAGTACTTC; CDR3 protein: CASSLEQWESHEQYF
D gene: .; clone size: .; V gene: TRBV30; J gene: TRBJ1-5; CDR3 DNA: TGTGCCTGGAGTTTGACCCAGGATCAGCCCCAGCATTTT; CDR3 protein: CAWSLTQDQPQHF
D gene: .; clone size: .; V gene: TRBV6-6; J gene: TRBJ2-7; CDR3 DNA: TGTGCCAGCAGTCAGAACCGGGACTCGAGCTCCTACGAGCAGTACTTC; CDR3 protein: CASSQNRDSSSYEQYF
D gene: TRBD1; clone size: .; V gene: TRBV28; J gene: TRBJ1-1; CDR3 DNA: TGTGCCAGCAGTTCGACAGGGGTCGGGATTCACACTGAAGCTTTCTTT; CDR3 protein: CASSSTGVGIHTEAFF
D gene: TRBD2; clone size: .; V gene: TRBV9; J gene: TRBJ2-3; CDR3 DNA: TGTGCCAGCAGCGTAGGAGAGGCGGGAGAAGGAGATACGCAGTATTTT; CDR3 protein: CASSVGEAGEGDTQYF
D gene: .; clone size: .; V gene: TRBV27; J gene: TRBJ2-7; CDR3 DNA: TGTGCCAGCAGTCCGACGACAGGCTCCTACGAGCAGTACTTC; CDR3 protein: CASSPTTGSYEQYF
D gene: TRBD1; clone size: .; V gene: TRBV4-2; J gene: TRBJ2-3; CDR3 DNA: TGTGCCAGCAGCCAAGGGCCGGGACAGCGATCCACAGATACGCAGTATTTT; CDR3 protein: CASSQGPGQRSTDTQYF
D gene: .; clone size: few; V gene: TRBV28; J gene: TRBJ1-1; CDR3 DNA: TGTGCCAGCAGTTTAGGAGTGTTATCCTTCTTT; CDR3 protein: CASSLGVLSFF
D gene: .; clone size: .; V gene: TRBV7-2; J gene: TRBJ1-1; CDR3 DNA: TGTGCCAGCAGCCCCGCCGAGGAGTACACTGAAGCTTTCTTT; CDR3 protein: CASSPAEEYTEAFF
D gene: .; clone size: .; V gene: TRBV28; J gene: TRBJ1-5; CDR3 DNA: TGTGCCAGCAGTATCCGTAGCAATCAGCCCCAGCATTTT; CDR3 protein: CASSIRSNQPQHF
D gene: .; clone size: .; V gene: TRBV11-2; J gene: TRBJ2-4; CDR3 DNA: TGTGCCAGCAGCTTAGAGGTCTACGTAGGGGGCATTCAGTACTTC; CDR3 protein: CASSLEVYVGGIQYF
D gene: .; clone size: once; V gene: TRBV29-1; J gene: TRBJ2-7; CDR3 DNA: TGCAGCGTTGAAGGGGGAGACTCCTATGAGCAGTACTTC; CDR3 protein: CSVEGGDSYEQYF
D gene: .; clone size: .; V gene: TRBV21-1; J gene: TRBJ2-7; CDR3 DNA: TGTGCCAGCAGCAGGATGACAGGGGCCGCGCGGAGTGGCGAGCAGTACTTC; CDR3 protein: CASSRMTGAARSGEQYF
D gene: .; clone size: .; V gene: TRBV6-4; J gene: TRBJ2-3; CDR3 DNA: TGTGCCAGCAGTGAGCTAGCGAGCACAGATACGCAGTATTTT; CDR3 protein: CASSELASTDTQYF
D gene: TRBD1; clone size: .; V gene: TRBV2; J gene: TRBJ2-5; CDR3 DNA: TGTGCCAGCAGCCCGGGACAGGGAGGGGAGACCCAGTACTTC; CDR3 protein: CASSPGQGGETQYF
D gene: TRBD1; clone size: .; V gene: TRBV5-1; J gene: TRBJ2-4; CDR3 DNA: TGCGCCAGCAGGTGGGGACAGGGGAAAAACATTCAGTACTTC; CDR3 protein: CASRWGQGKNIQYF
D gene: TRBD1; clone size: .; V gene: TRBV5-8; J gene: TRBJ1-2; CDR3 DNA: TGTGCCAGCAGCGCCAAACAGGGGGCGGGTGGCTACACCTTC; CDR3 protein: CASSAKQGAGGYTF
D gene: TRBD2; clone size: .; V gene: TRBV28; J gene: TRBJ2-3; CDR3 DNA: TGTGCCAGCAGTTTATTAAGCGGGAGCCCCCCAGATACGCAGTATTTT; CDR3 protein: CASSLLSGSPPDTQYF
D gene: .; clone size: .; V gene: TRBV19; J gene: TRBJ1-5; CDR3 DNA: TGTGCCAGCGAAACCGGCCAACTAAATCAGCCCCAGCATTTT; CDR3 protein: CASETGQLNQPQHF
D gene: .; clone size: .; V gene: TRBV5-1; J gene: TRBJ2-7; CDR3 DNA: TGCGCCAGCAGCTTGGCCGGGGTGGACAGCTCCTACGAGCAGTACTTC; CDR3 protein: CASSLAGVDSSYEQYF
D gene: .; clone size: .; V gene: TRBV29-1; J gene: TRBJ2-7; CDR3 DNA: TGCAGCGTTGATACACAGTCAGGTGGCGAGCAGTACTTC; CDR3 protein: CSVDTQSGGEQYF
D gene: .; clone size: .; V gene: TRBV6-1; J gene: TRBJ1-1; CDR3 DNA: TGTGCCAGCAGTGAACAGGGCTCGAACACTGAAGCTTTCTTT; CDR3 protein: CASSEQGSNTEAFF
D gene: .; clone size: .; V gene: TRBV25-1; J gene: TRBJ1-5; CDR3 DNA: TGTGCCAGCAGTCACAAACAAAAATCCCAGCCCCAGCATTTT; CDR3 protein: CASSHKQKSQPQHF
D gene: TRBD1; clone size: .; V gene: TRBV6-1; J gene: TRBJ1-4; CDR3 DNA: TGTGCCAGCAGTGACAGGGGGCTTAGTGAAAAACTGTTTTTT; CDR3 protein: CASSDRGLSEKLFF
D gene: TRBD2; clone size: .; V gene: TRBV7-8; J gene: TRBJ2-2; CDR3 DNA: TGTGCCAGCAGCTTCCTAGCGGCTACTAACACCGGGGAGCTGTTTTTT; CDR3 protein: CASSFLAATNTGELFF
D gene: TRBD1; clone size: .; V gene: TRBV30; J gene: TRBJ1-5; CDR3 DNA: TGTGCCTGGAGTGTAGGGACAGATCAGCCCCAGCATTTT; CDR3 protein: CAWSVGTDQPQHF
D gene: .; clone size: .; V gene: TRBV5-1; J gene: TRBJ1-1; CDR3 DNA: TGCGCCAGCAGCTTATACTCCCGGACAGAGTCTGAAGCTTTCTTT; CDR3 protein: CASSLYSRTESEAFF
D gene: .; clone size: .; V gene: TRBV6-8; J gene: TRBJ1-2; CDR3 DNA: TGTGCCAGCAACCGGGAGCTCTATGGCTACACCTTC; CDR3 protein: CASNRELYGYTF
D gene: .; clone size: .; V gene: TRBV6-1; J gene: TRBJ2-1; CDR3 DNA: TGTGCCAGCAGTGAAGCAATCTACAGGGTCACCTACAATGAGCAGTTCTTC; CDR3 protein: CASSEAIYRVTYNEQFF
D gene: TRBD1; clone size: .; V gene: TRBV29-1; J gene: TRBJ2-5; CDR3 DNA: TGCAGCGTGCGAGGGGGCACGGAGACCCAGTACTTC; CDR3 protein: CSVRGGTETQYF
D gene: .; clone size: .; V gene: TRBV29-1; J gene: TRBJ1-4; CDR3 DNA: TGCAGCGTATCACAGGGTGGGGAAAAACTGTTTTTT; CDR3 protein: CSVSQGGEKLFF
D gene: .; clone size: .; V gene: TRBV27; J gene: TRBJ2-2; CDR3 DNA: TGTGCCAGCCGCAGATTGAACACCGGGGAGCTGTTTTTT; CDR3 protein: CASRRLNTGELFF
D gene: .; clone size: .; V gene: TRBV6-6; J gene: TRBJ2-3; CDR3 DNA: TGTGCCAGCAGTCTTAGTGGCGGGCCGGACACAGATACGCAGTATTTT; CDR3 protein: CASSLSGGPDTDTQYF
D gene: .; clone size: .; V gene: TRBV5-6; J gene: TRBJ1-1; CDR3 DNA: TGTGCCAGCAGTGGACACCCGAACACTGAAGCTTTCTTT; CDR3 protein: CASSGHPNTEAFF
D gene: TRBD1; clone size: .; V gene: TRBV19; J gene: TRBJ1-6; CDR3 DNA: TGTGCCAGTAGGGACAGGTCCAATTCACCCCTCCACTTT; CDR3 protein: CASRDRSNSPLHF
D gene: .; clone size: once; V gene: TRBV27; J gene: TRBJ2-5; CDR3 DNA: TGTGCCAGCAGTTTATCGTCGAATTCTGACAGAACAGAGACCCAGTACTTC; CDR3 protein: CASSLSSNSDRTETQYF